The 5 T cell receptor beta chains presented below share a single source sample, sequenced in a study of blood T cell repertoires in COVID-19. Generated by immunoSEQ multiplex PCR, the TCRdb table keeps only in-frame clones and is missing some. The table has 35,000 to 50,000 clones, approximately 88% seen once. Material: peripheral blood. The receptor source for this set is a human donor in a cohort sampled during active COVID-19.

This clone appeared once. The chain's CDR3 is CSARTDGITEAFF. CDR3 DNA: TGCAGCGCCCGGACAGACGGTATCACTGAAGCTTTCTTT. The chain uses TRBV29-1 and TRBJ1-1, with D tentatively TRBD1 (6 bases). Trimming left V 7 bases short and J 4 bases short, with 16 bases between. Germline V CDR1 and CDR2: SQVTM, ANQGSEA. The CDR3 covers 13 residues.

Here the CDR3 DNA reads TGCGCCAGCAGCTTGACAGGCCGGAACACTGAAGCTTTCTTT. As protein: CASSLTGRNTEAFF. The chain uses TRBV5-1 and TRBJ1-1, with a weak D call TRBD1 (5 bases). The CDR3 loop spans 14 amino acids. Trimming removed 1 base from V and 1 base from J, with 8 bases in between. CDR1 is SGHRS, CDR2 YFSETQ, per germline.

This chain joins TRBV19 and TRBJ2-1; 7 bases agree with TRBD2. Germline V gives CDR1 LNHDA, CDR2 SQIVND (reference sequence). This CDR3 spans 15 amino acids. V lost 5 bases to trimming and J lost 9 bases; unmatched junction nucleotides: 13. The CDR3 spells CASSPSGTKRSEQFF. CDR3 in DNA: TGTGCCAGTAGTCCTAGCGGCACCAAAAGGAGTGAGCAGTTCTTC. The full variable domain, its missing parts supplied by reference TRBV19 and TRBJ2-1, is DGGITQSPKYLFRKEGQNVTLSCEQNLNHDAMYWYRQDPGQGLRLIYYSQIVNDFQKGDIAEGYSVSREKKESFPLTVTSAQKNPTAFYLCASSPSGTKRSEQFFGPGTRLTVL.

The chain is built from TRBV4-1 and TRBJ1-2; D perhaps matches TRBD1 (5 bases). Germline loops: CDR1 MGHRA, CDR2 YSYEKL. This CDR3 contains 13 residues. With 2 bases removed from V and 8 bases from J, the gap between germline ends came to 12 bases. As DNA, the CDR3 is TGCGCCAGCAGCCAATGGCAGGGCGACGGCTACACCTTC. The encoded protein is CASSQWQGDGYTF.

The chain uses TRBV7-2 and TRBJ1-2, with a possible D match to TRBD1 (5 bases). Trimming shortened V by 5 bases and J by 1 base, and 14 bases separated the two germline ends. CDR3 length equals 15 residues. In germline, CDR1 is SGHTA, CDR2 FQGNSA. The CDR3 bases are TGTGCCAGCAGCCCAAGGACACTGAATAACTATGGCTACACCTTC. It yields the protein CASSPRTLNNYGYTF.